This T cell receptor beta chain was captured by sequencing in a study of T cell changes during pregnancy in multiple sclerosis. Sequencing was performed with immunoSEQ multiplex PCR; in TCRdb, only in-frame clones are kept and a portion is missing. The repertoire has 38,000 or so clones, more than 85% of them found once; the top ten carry under 15%. Germline loops: CDR1 MNHNY, CDR2 SVGAGI (reference sequence). This CDR3 spans 14 amino acids. Trimming removed 10 bases from V and 5 bases from J, with 17 bases in between. The rearrangement uses TRBV6-6 and TRBJ1-4, with D possibly being TRBD1 (5 bases). This material consisted of CD8+ T cells from peripheral blood mononuclear cells, taken in the first trimester of pregnancy. The sequence was obtained from a female donor with multiple sclerosis, enrolled in a pregnancy study. CDR3 amino acids: CATNLGGLNEKLFF. For the CDR3, the DNA is TGTGCCACCAACCTCGGGGGGTTGAATGAAAAACTGTTTTTT.